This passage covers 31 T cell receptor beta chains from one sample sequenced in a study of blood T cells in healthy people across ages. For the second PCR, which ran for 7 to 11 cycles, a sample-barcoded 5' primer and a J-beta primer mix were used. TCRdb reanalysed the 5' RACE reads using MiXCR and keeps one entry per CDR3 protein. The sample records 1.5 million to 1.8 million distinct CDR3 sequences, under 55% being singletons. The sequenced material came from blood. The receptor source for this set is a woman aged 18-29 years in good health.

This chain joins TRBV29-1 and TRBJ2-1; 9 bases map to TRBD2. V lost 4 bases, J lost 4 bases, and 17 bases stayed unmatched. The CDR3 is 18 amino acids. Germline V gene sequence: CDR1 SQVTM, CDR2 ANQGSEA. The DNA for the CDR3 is TGCAGCGTTGCCTTTGACTTAGCGGGAGCCGGGAGTTACAATGAGCAGTTCTTC. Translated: CSVAFDLAGAGSYNEQFF.

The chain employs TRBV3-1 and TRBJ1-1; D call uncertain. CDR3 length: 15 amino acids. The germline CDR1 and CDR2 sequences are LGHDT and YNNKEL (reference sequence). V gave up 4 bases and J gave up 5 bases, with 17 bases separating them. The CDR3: CASSRPAAGKTEAFF. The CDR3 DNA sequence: TGTGCCAGCAGCCGACCAGCAGCGGGGAAAACTGAAGCTTTCTTT.

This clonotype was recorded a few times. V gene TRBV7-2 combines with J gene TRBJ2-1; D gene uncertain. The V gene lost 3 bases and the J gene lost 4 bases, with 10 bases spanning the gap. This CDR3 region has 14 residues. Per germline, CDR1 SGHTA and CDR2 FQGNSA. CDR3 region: CASSFRFGYNEQFF. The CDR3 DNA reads TGTGCCAGCAGCTTCCGATTCGGGTACAATGAGCAGTTCTTC.

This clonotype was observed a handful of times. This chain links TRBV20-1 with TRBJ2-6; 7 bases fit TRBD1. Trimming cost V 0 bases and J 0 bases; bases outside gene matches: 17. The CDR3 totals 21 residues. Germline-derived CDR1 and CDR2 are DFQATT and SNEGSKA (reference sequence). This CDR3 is CSARDGDRGREIHSGANVLTF. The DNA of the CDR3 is TGCAGTGCTAGAGATGGGGACAGAGGGCGAGAAATCCACTCTGGGGCCAACGTCCTGACTTTC.

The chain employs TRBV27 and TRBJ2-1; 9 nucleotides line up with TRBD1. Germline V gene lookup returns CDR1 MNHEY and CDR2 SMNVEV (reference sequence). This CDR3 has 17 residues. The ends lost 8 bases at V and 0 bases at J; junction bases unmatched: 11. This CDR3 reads CASHITGGYSSYNEQFF. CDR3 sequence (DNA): TGTGCCAGCCATATAACAGGGGGCTATAGCTCCTACAATGAGCAGTTCTTC.

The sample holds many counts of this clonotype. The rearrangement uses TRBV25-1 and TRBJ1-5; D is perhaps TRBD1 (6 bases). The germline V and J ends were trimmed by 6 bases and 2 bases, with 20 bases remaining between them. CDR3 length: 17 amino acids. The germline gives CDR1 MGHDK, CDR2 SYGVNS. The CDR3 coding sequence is TGTGCCAGCAGCGGCTCCCAGGGTGGGGGCGGCAATCAGCCCCAGCATTTT. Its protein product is CASSGSQGGGGNQPQHF.

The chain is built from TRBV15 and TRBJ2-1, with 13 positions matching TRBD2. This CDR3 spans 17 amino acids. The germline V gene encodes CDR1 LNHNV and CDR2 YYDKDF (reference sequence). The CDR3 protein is CTASRSRTSGGYNEQFF. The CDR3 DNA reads TGTACCGCCAGCAGGTCAAGGACTAGCGGGGGATACAATGAGCAGTTCTTC.

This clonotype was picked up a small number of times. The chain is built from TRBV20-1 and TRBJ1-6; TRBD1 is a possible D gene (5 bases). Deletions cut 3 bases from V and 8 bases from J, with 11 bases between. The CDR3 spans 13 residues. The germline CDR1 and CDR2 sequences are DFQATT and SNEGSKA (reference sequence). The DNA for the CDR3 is TGCAGTGCTAGGGAGACAGCATATTCACCCCTCCACTTT. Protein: CSARETAYSPLHF.

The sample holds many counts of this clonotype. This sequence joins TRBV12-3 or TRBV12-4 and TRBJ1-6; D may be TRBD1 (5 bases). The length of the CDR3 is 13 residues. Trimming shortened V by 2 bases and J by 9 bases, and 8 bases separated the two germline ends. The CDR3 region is CASSLQGSSPLHF. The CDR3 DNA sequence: TGTGCCAGCAGTTTACAGGGTAGTTCACCCCTCCACTTT.

The CDR3 sequence is CASSQILTGDLTGELFF. For the CDR3, the DNA is TGTGCCAGCAGCCAAATATTAACAGGGGACCTCACCGGGGAGCTGTTTTTT. This chain uses TRBV3-1 with TRBJ2-2, with 7 bases matching TRBD1. With V trimmed by 2 bases and J by 4 bases, 10 bases remained unmatched. The CDR3 runs to 17 residues. The germline gives CDR1 LGHDT, CDR2 YNNKEL (reference sequence).

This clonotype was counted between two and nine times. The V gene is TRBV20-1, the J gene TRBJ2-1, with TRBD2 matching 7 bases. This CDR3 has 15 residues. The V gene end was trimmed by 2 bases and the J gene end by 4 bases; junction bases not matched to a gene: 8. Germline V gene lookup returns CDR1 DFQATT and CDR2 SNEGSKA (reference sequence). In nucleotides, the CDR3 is TGCAGTGCTAGAACTCCTAGCGGAATGTACAATGAGCAGTTCTTC. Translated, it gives CSARTPSGMYNEQFF.

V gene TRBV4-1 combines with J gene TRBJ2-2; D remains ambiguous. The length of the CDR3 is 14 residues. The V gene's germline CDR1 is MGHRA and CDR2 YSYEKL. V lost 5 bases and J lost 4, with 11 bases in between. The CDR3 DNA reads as TGCGCCAGCAGCGGGTTCGGCATCACCGGGGAGCTGTTTTTT. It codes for CASSGFGITGELFF.

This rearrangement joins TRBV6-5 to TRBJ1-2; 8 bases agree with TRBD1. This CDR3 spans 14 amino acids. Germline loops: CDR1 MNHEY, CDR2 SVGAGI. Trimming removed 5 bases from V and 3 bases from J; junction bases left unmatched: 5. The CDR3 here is CASSSDRGYYGYTF. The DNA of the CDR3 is TGTGCCAGCAGTAGCGACAGGGGCTACTATGGCTACACCTTC.

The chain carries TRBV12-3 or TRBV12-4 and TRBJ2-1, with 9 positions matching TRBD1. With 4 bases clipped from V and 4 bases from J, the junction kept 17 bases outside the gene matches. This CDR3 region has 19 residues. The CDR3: CASSSSAALPDRGYNEQFF. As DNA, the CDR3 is TGTGCCAGCAGTTCATCGGCCGCTTTGCCGGACAGGGGATACAATGAGCAGTTCTTC.

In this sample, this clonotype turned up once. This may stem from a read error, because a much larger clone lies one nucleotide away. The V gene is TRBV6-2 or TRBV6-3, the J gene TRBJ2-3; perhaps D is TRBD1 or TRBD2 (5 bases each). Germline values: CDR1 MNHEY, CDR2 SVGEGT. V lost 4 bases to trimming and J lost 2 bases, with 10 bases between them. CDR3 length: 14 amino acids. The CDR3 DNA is TGTGCCAGCAGTTGGGACGGACTCACAGATACGCAGTATTTT. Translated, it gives CASSWDGLTDTQYF.

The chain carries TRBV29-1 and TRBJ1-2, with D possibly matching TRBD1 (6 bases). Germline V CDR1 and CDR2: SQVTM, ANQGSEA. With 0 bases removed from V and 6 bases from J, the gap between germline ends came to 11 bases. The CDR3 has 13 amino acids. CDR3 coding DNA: TGCAGCGTTGAAGATGGAGCAGGGGATGGCTACACCTTC. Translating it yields CSVEDGAGDGYTF.

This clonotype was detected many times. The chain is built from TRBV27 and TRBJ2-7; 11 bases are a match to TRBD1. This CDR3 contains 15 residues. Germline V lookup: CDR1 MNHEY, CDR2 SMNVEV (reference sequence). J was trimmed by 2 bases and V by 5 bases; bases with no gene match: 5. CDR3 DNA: TGTGCCAGCAGTCAACCGGGACAGGGGGCCTACGAGCAGTACTTC. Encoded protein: CASSQPGQGAYEQYF.

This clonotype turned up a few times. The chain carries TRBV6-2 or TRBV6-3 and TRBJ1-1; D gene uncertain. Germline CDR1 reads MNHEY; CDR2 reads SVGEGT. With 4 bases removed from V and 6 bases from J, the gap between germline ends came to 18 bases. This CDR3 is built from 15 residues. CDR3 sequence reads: CASSSPSGFSAEAFF. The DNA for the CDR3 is TGTGCCAGCAGTTCACCCTCCGGGTTTAGCGCTGAAGCTTTCTTT.

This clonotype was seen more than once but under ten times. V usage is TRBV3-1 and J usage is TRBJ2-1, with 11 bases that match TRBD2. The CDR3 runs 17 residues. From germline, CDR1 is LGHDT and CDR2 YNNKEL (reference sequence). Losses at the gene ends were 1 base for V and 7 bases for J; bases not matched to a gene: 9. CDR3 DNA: TGTGCCAGCAGCCAAGTACTAGCGGGAGAAAGGGGTAATGAGCAGTTCTTC. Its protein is CASSQVLAGERGNEQFF.

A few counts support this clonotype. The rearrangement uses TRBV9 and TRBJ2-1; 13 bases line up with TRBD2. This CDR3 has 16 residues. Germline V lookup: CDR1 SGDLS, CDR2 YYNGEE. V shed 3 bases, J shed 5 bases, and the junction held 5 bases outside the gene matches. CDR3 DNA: TGTGCCAGCAGCGGCCGGACTAGCGGGGGTGACAATGAGCAGTTCTTC. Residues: CASSGRTSGGDNEQFF. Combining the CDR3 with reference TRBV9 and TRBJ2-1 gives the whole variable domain DSGVTQTPKHLITATGQRVTLRCSPRSGDLSVYWYQQSLDQGLQFLIQYYNGEERAKGNILERFSAQQFPDLHSELNLSSLELGDSALYFCASSGRTSGGDNEQFFGPGTRLTVL.

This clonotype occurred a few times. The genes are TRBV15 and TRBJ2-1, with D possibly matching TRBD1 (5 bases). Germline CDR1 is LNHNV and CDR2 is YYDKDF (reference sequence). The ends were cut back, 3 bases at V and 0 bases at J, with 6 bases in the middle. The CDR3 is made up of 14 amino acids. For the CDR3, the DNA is TGTGCCACCAGCAGCCAGGGCTCCTACAATGAGCAGTTCTTC. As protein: CATSSQGSYNEQFF.

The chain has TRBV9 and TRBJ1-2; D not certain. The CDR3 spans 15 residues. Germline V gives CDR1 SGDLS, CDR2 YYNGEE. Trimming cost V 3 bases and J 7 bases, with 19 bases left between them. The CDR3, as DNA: TGTGCCAGCAGCGCCCTTACAAGCGGTTGGGCTGGCTACACCTTC. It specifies CASSALTSGWAGYTF. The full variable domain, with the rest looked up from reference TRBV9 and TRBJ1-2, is DSGVTQTPKHLITATGQRVTLRCSPRSGDLSVYWYQQSLDQGLQFLIQYYNGEERAKGNILERFSAQQFPDLHSELNLSSLELGDSALYFCASSALTSGWAGYTFGSGTRLTVV.

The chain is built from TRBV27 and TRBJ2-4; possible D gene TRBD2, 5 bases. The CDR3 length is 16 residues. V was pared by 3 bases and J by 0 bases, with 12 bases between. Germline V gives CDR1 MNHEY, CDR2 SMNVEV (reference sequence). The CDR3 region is CASSFLGDLAKNIQYF. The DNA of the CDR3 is TGTGCCAGCAGTTTCCTCGGGGATTTAGCCAAAAACATTCAGTACTTC.

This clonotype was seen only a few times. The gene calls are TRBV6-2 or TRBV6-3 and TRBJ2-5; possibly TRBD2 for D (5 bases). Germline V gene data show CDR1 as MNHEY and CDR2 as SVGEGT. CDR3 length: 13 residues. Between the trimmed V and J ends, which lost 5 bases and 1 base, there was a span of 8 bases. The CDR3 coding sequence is TGTGCCAGCAGTATGAGCGGCCAAGAGACCCAGTACTTC. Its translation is CASSMSGQETQYF.

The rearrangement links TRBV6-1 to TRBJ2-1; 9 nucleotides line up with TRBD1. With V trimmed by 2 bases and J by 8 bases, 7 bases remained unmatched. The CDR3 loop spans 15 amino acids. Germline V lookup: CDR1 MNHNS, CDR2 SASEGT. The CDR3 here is CASSEPWDRVYEQFF. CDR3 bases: TGTGCCAGCAGTGAACCTTGGGACAGGGTGTATGAGCAGTTCTTC.

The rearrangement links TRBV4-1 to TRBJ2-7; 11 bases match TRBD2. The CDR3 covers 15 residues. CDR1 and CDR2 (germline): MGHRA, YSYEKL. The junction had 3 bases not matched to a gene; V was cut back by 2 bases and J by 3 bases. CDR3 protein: CASSQPTSGDYEQYF. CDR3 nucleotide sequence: TGCGCCAGCAGCCAACCGACTAGCGGGGACTACGAGCAGTACTTC.

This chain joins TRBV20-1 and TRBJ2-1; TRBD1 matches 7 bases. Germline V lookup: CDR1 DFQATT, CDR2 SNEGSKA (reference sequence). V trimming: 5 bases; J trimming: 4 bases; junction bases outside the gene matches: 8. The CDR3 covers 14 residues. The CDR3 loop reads CSAPPDREYNEQFF. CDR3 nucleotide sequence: TGCAGTGCTCCTCCCGACAGGGAATACAATGAGCAGTTCTTC.

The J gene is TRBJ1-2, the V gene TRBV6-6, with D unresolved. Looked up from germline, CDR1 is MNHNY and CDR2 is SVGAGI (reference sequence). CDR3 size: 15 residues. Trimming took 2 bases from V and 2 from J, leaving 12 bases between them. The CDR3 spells CASSYANPGNYGYTF. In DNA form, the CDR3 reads TGTGCCAGCAGTTACGCGAACCCGGGGAACTATGGCTACACCTTC.

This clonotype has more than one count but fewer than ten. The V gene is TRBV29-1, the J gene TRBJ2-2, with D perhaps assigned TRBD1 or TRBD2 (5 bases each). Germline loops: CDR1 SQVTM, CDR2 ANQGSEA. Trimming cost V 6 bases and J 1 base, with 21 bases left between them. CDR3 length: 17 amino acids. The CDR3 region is CSVTGLGTVKNTGELFF. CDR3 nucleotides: TGCAGCGTAACCGGACTTGGGACGGTGAAGAACACCGGGGAGCTGTTTTTT.

This chain's CDR3 is CSAREYSGGLTDTQYF. The CDR3 nucleotides are TGCAGTGCTAGAGAGTACTCCGGGGGGCTCACAGATACGCAGTATTTT. The rearrangement joins TRBV20-1 to TRBJ2-3, with a weak D call TRBD2 (7 bases). CDR1 and CDR2 (germline): DFQATT, SNEGSKA (reference sequence). Trimming removed 0 bases from V and 2 bases from J, with 15 bases in between. The CDR3 is 16 residues long.

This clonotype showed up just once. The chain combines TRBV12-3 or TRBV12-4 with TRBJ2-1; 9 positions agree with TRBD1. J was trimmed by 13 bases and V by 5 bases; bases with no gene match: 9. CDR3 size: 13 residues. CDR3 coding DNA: TGTGCCAGCAGTACAGGGGGCCCAGAGACCCAGTTCTTC. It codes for CASSTGGPETQFF.